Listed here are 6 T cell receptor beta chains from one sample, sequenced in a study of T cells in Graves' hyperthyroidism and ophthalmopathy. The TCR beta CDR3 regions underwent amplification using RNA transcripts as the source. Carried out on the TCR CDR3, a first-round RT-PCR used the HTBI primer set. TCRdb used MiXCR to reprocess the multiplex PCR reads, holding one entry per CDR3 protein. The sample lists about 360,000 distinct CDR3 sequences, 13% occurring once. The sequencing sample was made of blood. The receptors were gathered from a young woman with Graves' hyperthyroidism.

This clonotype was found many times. CDR3 sequence: CASSVDQGTYEQYF. The CDR3 region has the DNA TGTGCCAGCAGCGTAGACCAGGGGACCTACGAGCAGTACTTC. This rearrangement joins TRBV9 to TRBJ2-7, with a possible D match to TRBD1 (6 bases). The CDR3 is 14 residues long. Germline assignment: CDR1 SGDLS and CDR2 YYNGEE. Trimming left V 0 bases short and J 2 bases short, with 9 bases between.

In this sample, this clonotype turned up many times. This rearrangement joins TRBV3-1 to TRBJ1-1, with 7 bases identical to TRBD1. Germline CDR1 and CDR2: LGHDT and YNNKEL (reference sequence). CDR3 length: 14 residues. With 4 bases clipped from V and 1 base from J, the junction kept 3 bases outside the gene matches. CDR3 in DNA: TGTGCCAGCAGCCCAAAGGGGGCGAACACTGAAGCTTTCTTT. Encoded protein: CASSPKGANTEAFF.

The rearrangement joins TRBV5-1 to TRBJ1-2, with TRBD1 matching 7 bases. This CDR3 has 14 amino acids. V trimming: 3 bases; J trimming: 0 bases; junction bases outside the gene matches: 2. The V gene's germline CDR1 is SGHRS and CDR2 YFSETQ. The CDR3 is CASSSTGANYGYTF. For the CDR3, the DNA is TGCGCCAGCAGCTCTACAGGGGCTAACTATGGCTACACCTTC.

CDR3 region: CASSPYQGTINNYGYTF. CDR3 bases: TGCGCCAGCAGCCCCTATCAGGGGACGATAAACAACTATGGCTACACCTTC. The chain links TRBV5-1 to TRBJ1-2; D is possibly TRBD1 (6 bases). The germline CDR1 and CDR2 sequences are SGHRS and YFSETQ. The CDR3 extends over 17 amino acids. The V and J ends lost 4 bases and 2 bases respectively, with 21 bases between them.

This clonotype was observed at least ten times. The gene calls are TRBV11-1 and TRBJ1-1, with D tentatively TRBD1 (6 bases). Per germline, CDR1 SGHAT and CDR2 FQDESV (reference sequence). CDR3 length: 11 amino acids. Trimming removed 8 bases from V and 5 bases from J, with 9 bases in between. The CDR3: CASRRGTEAFF. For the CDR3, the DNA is TGTGCCAGCCGTAGGGGGACTGAAGCTTTCTTT.

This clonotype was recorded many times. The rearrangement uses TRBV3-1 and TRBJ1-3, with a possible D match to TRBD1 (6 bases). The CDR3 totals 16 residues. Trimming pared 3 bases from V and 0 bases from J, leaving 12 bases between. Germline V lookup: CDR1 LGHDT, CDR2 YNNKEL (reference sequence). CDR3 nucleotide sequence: TGTGCCAGCAGCCACCTGGACAGATACTCTGGAAACACCATATATTTT. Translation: CASSHLDRYSGNTIYF.